What follows is one TCR beta chain and its context. At least ten counts were recorded for this clonotype. No antigen is known for it. No quality values exist for individual bases; no much larger clone is one base distant. This beta chain slipped into a library made for alpha chains as a stray read, so its size is not meaningful. The data were obtained in a study of spatial heterogeneity in lung cancer (dated by TCRdb to the late 2010s). Notes on the research overall: More beta-chain than alpha-chain transcripts were consistently detected, likely reflecting higher beta-chain transcript abundance. In the raw uncorrected reads, each unique combination of TCR and UMI appeared more than ten times on average. In non-small cell lung cancer, the study quantitatively compared TCR alpha and beta repertoires across several tumor regions, matched nontumor lung, and blood. Nonsynonymous mutation counts, determined by whole-exome sequencing of tumor tissue, were related to features of the TCR repertoire. Both alpha and beta chains were TCR-sequenced in samples taken at surgery, namely 220 tumor regions, around 61 matched nontumor lung samples and some 53 PBMC samples. Results and caveats for the whole study, not just this receptor: Confirming at a functional level the hypothesis that regional TCRs recognize regional mutations was considered to require additional single-cell paired TCR alpha and beta sequencing.

This specimen's time point label, interpreted: sample taken at primary tumor resection. TCR sequencing used whole RNA extracted from tumor and nontumor lung tissue, or from cryopreserved PBMC samples, without cell sorting. Donors were about 70 patients with early-stage, untreated non-small cell lung cancer from the lung TRACERx cohort. Only patients with enough RNA available from two or more tumor regions were chosen for TCR sequencing. Before being selected, tumor and adjacent nontumor lung specimens were reviewed by a lung pathologist. The CDR1 and CDR2 encoded by the germline V gene are MNHEY and SVGEGT. CDR3 length: 15 amino acids, cysteine to phenylalanine. Only the CDR3 portion is preserved as DNA: 45 bases, with reading frame beginning at the first base. From V the trimming removes 6 bases and from J it removes 3 bases, while the gene matches leave 4 bases of the junction unaccounted for. The library was made by 5' RACE. Sequencing instrument: NextSeq 500. To allow correction of PCR and sequencing errors, the TCR library protocol tagged every TCR cDNA molecule with a unique molecular identifier. In the source study's methods: TCR identification, UMI-based error correction and CDR3 extraction were all carried out with Decombinator tools. TCRs above a frequency of 2 per 1,000, corresponding to the top 1% of the tumor frequency distribution, were defined as expanded. Renyi diversity was calculated using the R vegan package after each repertoire was subsampled 100 times to 5,000 TCRs. CDR3 similarity networks were constructed using string-kernel similarity of amino acid triplets, with links drawn between CDR3s whose pairwise similarity was above 0.82. TCRdb redid the processing of the public reads, applying fastp at Q25 and MiXCR, and retained in-frame beta chains. Here each entry gathers all rows of one CDR3 protein and keeps the most common genes and DNA. The V and J calls and clone size come from TCRdb's table, not from the authors' own analysis. This sample is represented by around 4,000 distinct CDR3 sequences; 20% to 25% of them were singletons. Approximately 25% of the sample lies in the top ten.

The chain was built from TRBV6-2 or TRBV6-3 and TRBJ2-1; 11 central bases correspond to TRBD1. This TCR came from a female donor with early-stage non-small cell lung cancer. Sequencing was performed on normal lung tissue next to the tumor, taken at surgery. The CDR3 loop reads CASSSGTGGYNEQFF. The sequenced DNA: TGTGCCAGCAGCTCCGGGACAGGGGGCTACAATGAGCAGTTCTTC.